This T cell receptor beta chain originates from a study of regulatory T cells in long-lasting Graves disease (dated by TCRdb to the early 2020s). Context from the whole study: Persistent Graves' disease was defined as antithyroid drug treatment for over 5 years with persistently positive TSH receptor autoantibodies. Peripheral blood TCR sequencing and RNA sequencing compared persistent Graves' disease patients with newly diagnosed Graves' disease patients. The study was registered as a clinical trial and conducted in China. A total of 33 samples underwent TCR sequencing: some 13 from persistent and roughly 20 from newly diagnosed Graves' disease patients. On average, persistent Graves' disease patients in the clinical cohort had been on antithyroid drugs for approximately ten years. Study-wide findings and limitations: Compared with newly diagnosed patients, patients with persistent Graves' disease had lower TCR Shannon entropy and fewer highly expanded clones, which suggests clonal expansion. Persistent patients shared more public clonotypes among themselves (2,741) than newly diagnosed patients did (roughly 920). Sequencing and analysis were restricted to the TCR beta chain. The authors acknowledged the small sample size as a limitation that may reduce accuracy. Persistent disease showed preferential use of TRBV28, TRBJ1-2 and TRBJ2-5, whereas newly diagnosed disease favored TRBV20-1 and TRBJ2-1. Only peripheral blood was studied, because thyroid tissue, the primary lesion, was inaccessible.

The library was prepared using multiplex PCR. The run used an Illumina HiSeq 4000. TCR beta libraries were built with iRepertoire HTBI primers and Arm-PCR amplification of CDR3 regions. Before sequencing, the PCR products went through gel purification. The source study handled its data this way. Gene usage analysis of CDR3 amino acid clonotypes relied on the 60 to 65 TRBV and around 13 TRBJ segments identified across samples. Filtered high-quality paired reads were merged into contigs using COPE and FqMerger. BLAST was used to align contigs to IMGT TRBV, TRBD and TRBJ reference genes, and CDR3 was defined according to IMGT. Any clonotype with a frequency above 0.1% was counted as a highly expanded clone. Repertoire diversity was measured by Shannon entropy, and V-J evenness by the Gini coefficient. A clonotype found in more than one individual was treated as public. In-frame beta chains were kept once TCRdb had trimmed the public reads at Q25 with fastp and called clones with MiXCR. Each CDR3 protein appears once, grouped with its most common genes and DNA. The V and J calls come from TCRdb's annotation, not from the publication. For this sample there are about 470,000 distinct CDR3 sequences; around 20% appear just once. About 8.3% of the sample is held by the ten biggest clonotypes.

The sample's time point, from its label and the paper: persistent/refractory GD, antithyroid drugs over 5 years with positive TRAb. For both TCR sequencing and RNA sequencing, RNA was extracted from PBMCs in TRIzol. The diagnosis of Graves' disease followed American Thyroid Association guidelines. Recruitment of patients was carried out at an endocrinology department in Xi'an, China. Each patient gave 7 to 9.5 milliliters of peripheral blood, collected in an EDTA anticoagulant tube. Ficoll Paque Plus density gradient separation was used to isolate PBMCs, and no additional T cell sorting was done. RNA quality was checked with an Agilent 2100 Bioanalyzer and agarose gel, and concentration with a NanoDrop 2000. In its sample, this clonotype was seen many times. It lacks a known antigen. No base quality information exists; no much larger clone differs at one position. Based on the germline V gene, the CDR1 and CDR2 sequences are MDHEN and SYDVKM. The cysteine opens and the phenylalanine closes a CDR3 of 14 amino acids. The entry retains the CDR3 DNA only, 42 bases that are in frame from base 1. The junction shows trimming of 3 bases on V and 0 bases on J, plus 8 bases between the germline ends.

The chain couples TRBV28 to TRBJ1-1; there is no confident call for the D gene. This TCR was sampled from a female donor with Graves disease. The sample was peripheral blood mononuclear cells (PBMCs), taken when the disease was refractory, from a patient treated with antithyroid drugs. The DNA sequence follows: TGTGCCAGCAGTTTCACAGATATGAACACTGAAGCTTTCTTT. Its protein is CASSFTDMNTEAFF.